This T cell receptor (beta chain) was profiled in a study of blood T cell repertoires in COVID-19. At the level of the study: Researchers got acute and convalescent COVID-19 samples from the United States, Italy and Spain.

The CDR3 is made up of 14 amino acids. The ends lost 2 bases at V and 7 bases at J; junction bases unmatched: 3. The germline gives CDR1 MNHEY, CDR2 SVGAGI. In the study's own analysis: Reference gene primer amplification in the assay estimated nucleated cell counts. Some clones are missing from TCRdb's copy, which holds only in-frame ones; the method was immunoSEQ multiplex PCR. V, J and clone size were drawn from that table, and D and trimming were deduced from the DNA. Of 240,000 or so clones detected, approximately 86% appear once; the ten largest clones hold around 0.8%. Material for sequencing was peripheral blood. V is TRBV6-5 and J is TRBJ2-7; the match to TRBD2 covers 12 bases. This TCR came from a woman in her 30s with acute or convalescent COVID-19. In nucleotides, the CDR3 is TGTGCCAGCAGTTACCCCGGACTAGCGGGAGAGCAGTACTTC. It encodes CASSYPGLAGEQYF.